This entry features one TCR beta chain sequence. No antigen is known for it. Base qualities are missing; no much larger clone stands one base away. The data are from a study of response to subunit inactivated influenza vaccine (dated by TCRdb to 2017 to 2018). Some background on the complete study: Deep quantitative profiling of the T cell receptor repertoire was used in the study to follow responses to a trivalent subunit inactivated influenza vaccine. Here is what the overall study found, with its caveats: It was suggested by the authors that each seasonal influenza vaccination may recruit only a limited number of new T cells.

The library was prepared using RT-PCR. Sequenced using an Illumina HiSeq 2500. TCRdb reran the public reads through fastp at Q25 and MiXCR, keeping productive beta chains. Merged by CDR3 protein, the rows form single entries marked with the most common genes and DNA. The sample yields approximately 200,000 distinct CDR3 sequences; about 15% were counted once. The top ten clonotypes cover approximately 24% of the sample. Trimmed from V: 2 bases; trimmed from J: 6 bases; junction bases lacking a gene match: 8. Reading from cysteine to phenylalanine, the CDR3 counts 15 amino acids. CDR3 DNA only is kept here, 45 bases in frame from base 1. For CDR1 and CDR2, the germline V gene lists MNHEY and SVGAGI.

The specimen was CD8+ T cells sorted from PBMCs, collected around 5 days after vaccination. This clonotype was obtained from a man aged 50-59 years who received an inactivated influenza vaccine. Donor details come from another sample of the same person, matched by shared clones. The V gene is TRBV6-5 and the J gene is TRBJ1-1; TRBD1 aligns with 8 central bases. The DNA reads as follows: TGTGCCAGCAGTTACGGGCAGGGGGCCGCGGCTGAAGCTTTCTTT. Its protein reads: CASSYGQGAAAEAFF.